Each of the 24 T cell receptor beta chains below was sequenced from the same sample in a study of T cells after yellow fever vaccination. One entry per CDR3 protein results from TCRdb running MiXCR on the 5' RACE reads. This sample yields about 29,000 distinct CDR3 sequences, of which less than 6.5% are seen a single time; under 50% belongs to the top ten. This sample comprised CD8+ T cells sorted from PBMCs, obtained 10 days after the yellow fever booster vaccination. These TCRs come from a man in his thirties or forties who received the YFV17D yellow fever vaccine.

Many counts were recorded for this clonotype. This chain connects TRBV19 to TRBJ2-1; D remains unclear. Per the germline V gene, CDR1 is LNHDA and CDR2 is SQIVND (reference sequence). The V end lost 3 bases, the J end lost 0 bases, and 12 bases lay between the germline ends. The CDR3 runs 16 residues. CDR3 sequence reads: CASSIYVQSSYNEQFF. CDR3 DNA sequence: TGTGCCAGTAGTATTTACGTGCAGTCCTCCTACAATGAGCAGTTCTTC.

This clonotype was observed many times. The rearrangement uses TRBV11-2 and TRBJ2-7, with D possibly matching TRBD2 (5 bases). This CDR3 has 11 amino acids. CDR1 and CDR2 from the germline V gene are SGHAT and FQNNGV. This CDR3 reads CASRGSYEQYF. The CDR3 DNA sequence: TGTGCGAGCCGGGGTTCCTACGAGCAGTACTTC.

This clonotype was seen repeatedly, ten times or more. The J gene is TRBJ2-7, the V gene TRBV5-4; D is undetermined. Germline CDR1 and CDR2: SGHNT and YYREEE (reference sequence). This CDR3 has 17 residues. Trimming shortened V by 4 bases and J by 0 bases, and 20 bases separated the two germline ends. The chain's CDR3 is CASSPESPQVDSYEQYF. The CDR3 DNA is TGTGCCAGCAGCCCCGAGTCGCCGCAGGTAGACTCCTACGAGCAGTACTTC.

This clonotype was picked up many times. The chain uses TRBV14 and TRBJ1-1; D gene ambiguous. Germline CDR1 is SGHDN and CDR2 is FVKESK. The CDR3 extends over 13 amino acids. V was clipped by 4 bases and J by 1 base, with 7 bases between them. CDR3 DNA: TGTGCCAGCAGCCCCACATGGAACACTGAAGCTTTCTTT. This codes for CASSPTWNTEAFF.

Many counts were recorded for this clonotype. J is TRBJ2-5 and V is TRBV4-3; perhaps D is TRBD1 or TRBD2 (5 bases each). The CDR3 totals 15 residues. V lost 0 bases and J 6 bases, leaving 14 bases between the germline ends. Germline V gene sequence: CDR1 LGHNA, CDR2 YSLEER. The chain's CDR3 is CASSQDLGTTQTQYF. CDR3 coding DNA: TGCGCCAGCAGCCAAGATTTGGGGACGACACAGACCCAGTACTTC.

Many counts were recorded for this clonotype. V and J are TRBV6-5 and TRBJ2-1; D is unclear. The CDR3 consists of 12 residues. Trimming left V 6 bases short and J 9 bases short, with 12 bases between. Per the germline V gene, CDR1 is MNHEY and CDR2 is SVGAGI. Written as DNA, the CDR3 is TGTGCCAGCAGCACAGCCCTCTCTGAGCAGTTCTTC. It codes for CASSTALSEQFF.

This clonotype has at least ten counts. The chain couples TRBV5-5 to TRBJ2-7; no reliable D call. Trimming shortened V by 1 base and J by 0 bases, and 8 bases separated the two germline ends. CDR1 is SGHKS and CDR2 is YYEKEE in the germline V gene (reference sequence). The CDR3 covers 14 residues. CDR3 protein: CASSLKDLSYEQYF. The CDR3 region has the DNA TGTGCCAGCAGCTTGAAGGACCTCTCCTACGAGCAGTACTTC.

This clonotype has at least ten counts. The CDR3 region has the DNA TGTGCCAGCAGTAGTACGACGGGCACCCGCTCCTACGAGCAGTACTTC. It encodes CASSSTTGTRSYEQYF. This chain joins TRBV6-5 and TRBJ2-7; D is undetermined. The germline V gene encodes CDR1 MNHEY and CDR2 SVGAGI. CDR3 size: 16 residues. Trimming removed 5 bases from V and 0 bases from J, with 17 bases in between.

Comment on this clonotype: Mismatch with germline at one junction end may stem from a read error. The V gene is TRBV20-1, the J gene TRBJ2-7, with D uncertain. CDR3 length equals 17 residues. Germline values: CDR1 DFQATT, CDR2 SNEGSKA (reference sequence). CDR3 in amino acids: CCARRLVPMLDVYEQYF. CDR3 DNA sequence: TGCTGTGCTCGACGCCTTGTACCAATGCTCGACGTCTACGAGCAGTACTTC.

This clonotype has ten or more counts. The V gene is TRBV19, the J gene TRBJ2-2, with D uncertain. This CDR3 is 13 amino acids long. V was clipped by 0 bases and J by 10 bases, with 9 bases between them. CDR1 LNHDA and CDR2 SQIVND come from the germline V gene (reference sequence). CDR3 nucleotide sequence: TGTGCCAGTAGTATAGATGGTGGATTGGAGCTGTTTTTT. Amino acid sequence: CASSIDGGLELFF.

This clonotype was seen at least ten times. The V and J genes are TRBV20-1 and TRBJ2-2; no reliable D call. The V and J ends lost 1 base and 4 bases respectively, with 13 bases between them. This CDR3 has 15 amino acids. The germline gives CDR1 DFQATT, CDR2 SNEGSKA (reference sequence). CDR3 DNA sequence: TGCAGTGCTAGAGCCCTCGGACGGATCACCGGGGAGCTGTTTTTT. Its protein product is CSARALGRITGELFF.

In this sample, this clonotype turned up many times. The V and J genes are TRBV7-9 and TRBJ2-1; D is perhaps TRBD1 (5 bases). This CDR3 spans 12 amino acids. CDR1 and CDR2 from the germline V gene are SEHNR and FQNEAQ (reference sequence). V shed 5 bases and J shed 7 bases, with 9 bases lying between them. CDR3 residues: CASSITGNEQFF. The CDR3 nucleotides read TGTGCCAGCAGCATAACAGGAAATGAGCAGTTCTTC.

Many counts were recorded for this clonotype. The V call is TRBV20-1, the J call TRBJ2-1, with unresolved D. CDR1 is DFQATT, CDR2 SNEGSKA, per germline (reference sequence). This CDR3 spans 13 amino acids. The V and J ends lost 5 bases and 0 bases respectively, with 8 bases between them. Here the CDR3 DNA reads TGCAGTGCTTGCCTTAGCTCCTACAATGAGCAGTTCTTC. Amino acids: CSACLSSYNEQFF.

Ten or more counts support this clonotype. The J gene is TRBJ2-1, the V gene TRBV11-3; the D is unclear. The germline gives CDR1 SGHNT, CDR2 YENEEA. CDR3 length equals 13 residues. Trimming stripped 2 bases from V and 5 bases from J, with 7 bases between. In DNA form, the CDR3 reads TGTGCCAGCAGCTTACCCTCTCACAATGAGCAGTTCTTC. This sequence encodes CASSLPSHNEQFF. The entire variable domain, with the rest obtained from reference TRBV11-3 and TRBJ2-1, is as follows: EAGVVQSPRYKIIEKKQPVAFWCNPISGHNTLYWYLQNLGQGPELLIRYENEEAVDDSQLPKDRFSAERLKGVDSTLKIQPAELGDSAVYLCASSLPSHNEQFFGPGTRLTVL.

This clonotype was counted at least ten times. The J gene is TRBJ2-2, the V gene TRBV27; 13 bases align to TRBD2. CDR3 length: 14 residues. Per the germline V gene, CDR1 is MNHEY and CDR2 is SMNVEV (reference sequence). V shed 7 bases, J shed 6 bases, and the junction held 2 bases outside the gene matches. CDR3 DNA: TGTGCCAGCATGGGACTAGCGGGATCCGGGGAGCTGTTTTTT. As protein: CASMGLAGSGELFF.

Ten or more counts support this clonotype. V is TRBV27 and J is TRBJ2-1; a possible D gene is TRBD2 (7 bases). The V and J ends lost 8 bases and 1 base respectively, with 33 bases between them. From germline, CDR1 is MNHEY and CDR2 SMNVEV (reference sequence). CDR3 length: 21 residues. The CDR3: CASGPWGGALDISFSYNEQFF. CDR3 in DNA: TGTGCCAGCGGGCCTTGGGGGGGCGCTTTGGACATCTCCTTTTCCTACAATGAGCAGTTCTTC.

This clonotype showed up many times. Here the CDR3 DNA reads TGTGCCAGCAGTGTGATCAAACTGGGGCAGTGGGACAAAAACATTCAGTACTTC. Its translation is CASSVIKLGQWDKNIQYF. This chain links TRBV2 with TRBJ2-4, with D possibly being TRBD1 (5 bases). The germline gives CDR1 SNHLY, CDR2 FYNNEI. The CDR3 runs 18 residues. V was trimmed by 4 bases and J by 3 bases, leaving 22 bases between them.

The table lists this clonotype with many counts. This sequence joins TRBV5-6 and TRBJ1-1; D gene ambiguous. Looked up from germline, CDR1 is SGHDT and CDR2 is YYEEEE. This CDR3 is built from 13 residues. Trimming removed 2 bases at V and 1 base at J, with 6 bases between. The CDR3 loop is CASSLRRNTEAFF. CDR3 DNA sequence: TGTGCCAGCAGCTTAAGGAGGAACACTGAAGCTTTCTTT.

Details on this clonotype: A much more abundant neighbour one base away suggests this may be a read error. In nucleotides, the CDR3 is TGTGCCAGCAGCTTACGTGGCGGGAGGGCTAATGAGCAGTTCTTC. This translates into CASSLRGGRANEQFF. V gene TRBV7-2 combines with J gene TRBJ2-1; 9 bases fit TRBD2. This CDR3 spans 15 amino acids. From germline, CDR1 is SGHTA and CDR2 FQGNSA. V lost 2 bases and J lost 7; bases outside the gene matches: 6.

This clonotype occurred many times. The rearrangement joins TRBV20-1 to TRBJ2-7, with D maybe TRBD1 (6 bases). Per the germline V gene, CDR1 is DFQATT and CDR2 is SNEGSKA (reference sequence). The CDR3 extends over 13 amino acids. Trimming took 3 bases from V and 2 from J, leaving 11 bases between them. DNA for the CDR3: TGCAGTGCTAGCGCCCAGGGGACCTACGAGCAGTACTTC. This encodes CSASAQGTYEQYF.

This clonotype was counted at least ten times. V gene TRBV10-3 combines with J gene TRBJ2-7; TRBD1 might be the D (5 bases). The V end lost 3 bases, the J end lost 2 bases, and 14 bases lay between the germline ends. The CDR3 runs 15 residues. Germline V gives CDR1 ENHRY, CDR2 SYGVKD. Here the CDR3 DNA reads TGTGCCATCAGTGAAGAAGGGGATACCACCTACGAGCAGTACTTC. This translates into CAISEEGDTTYEQYF.

This clonotype was found many times. The chain combines TRBV7-8 with TRBJ2-7; maybe TRBD2 (6 bases). The germline V and J ends were trimmed by 5 bases and 6 bases, with 11 bases remaining between them. The germline V gene has CDR1 SGHVS and CDR2 FQNEAQ. The CDR3 sequence is 12 residues long. The chain's CDR3 is CASSLFGGEQYF. The CDR3 nucleotides read TGTGCCAGCAGCCTCTTCGGGGGCGAGCAGTACTTC.

There are many counts of this clonotype. The gene calls are TRBV20-1 and TRBJ2-1; D call uncertain. Trimming shortened V by 0 bases and J by 8 bases, and 17 bases separated the two germline ends. Germline CDR1 and CDR2: DFQATT and SNEGSKA (reference sequence). The CDR3 is made up of 15 amino acids. In nucleotides, the CDR3 is TGCAGTGCTAGAGATCCTAACTCCTACCCCGATGAGCAGTTCTTC. Translating it yields CSARDPNSYPDEQFF.

This clonotype was observed many times. This chain connects TRBV7-2 to TRBJ2-3; D tentatively reads TRBD1 or TRBD2 (5 bases each). CDR1 is SGHTA and CDR2 is FQGNSA in the germline V gene. The CDR3 runs 14 residues. The V end lost 8 bases, the J end lost 1 base, and 13 bases lay between the germline ends. This chain's CDR3 is CASQTLGGTDTQYF. The CDR3 nucleotides are TGTGCCAGCCAAACCCTGGGGGGCACAGATACGCAGTATTTT.